The rows below give T cell receptor beta chains drawn from one sample of a study of control samples from healthy donors and cancer patients. Produced via immunoSEQ multiplex PCR; TCRdb's table is partial and in-frame only. The sample holds under 65,000 clones, 80% to 90% seen once. The sample taken for sequencing was PBMCs. Every receptor here comes from a woman aged 60 to 75 with lung cancer. CDR3s include the opening cysteine and the closing phenylalanine or tryptophan. The D gene is left open where the match is weak. Where a row states a size, it is once, few, many or the class of an expanded clone; other rows omit it.

v_call: TRBV12-5
j_call: TRBJ1-5
clone_size: .
d_call: TRBD1
cdr3_aa: CASGPGQGAGNQPQHF
cdr3_nt: TGTGCTAGTGGTCCGGGACAGGGGGCCGGCAATCAGCCCCAGCATTTT

v_call: TRBV3-1/TRBV3-2
j_call: TRBJ2-1
clone_size: .
d_call: TRBD2
cdr3_aa: CASSQGLAGGQFF
cdr3_nt: TGTGCCAGCAGCCAAGGACTAGCGGGGGGGCAGTTCTTC

v_call: TRBV7-9
j_call: TRBJ1-6
clone_size: .
d_call: .
cdr3_aa: CASSSTTGLDYNSPLHF
cdr3_nt: TGTGCCAGCAGCTCAACCACAGGATTGGACTATAATTCACCCCTCCACTTT

v_call: TRBV2
j_call: TRBJ1-3
clone_size: .
d_call: .
cdr3_aa: CARTRGPAYGNTIYF
cdr3_nt: TGTGCCAGAACTCGGGGGCCCGCGTATGGAAACACCATATATTTT

v_call: TRBV7-9
j_call: TRBJ2-2
clone_size: .
d_call: .
cdr3_aa: CASLQGNTGELFF
cdr3_nt: TGTGCCAGCTTACAGGGGAACACCGGGGAGCTGTTTTTT

v_call: TRBV6-5
j_call: TRBJ1-5
clone_size: .
d_call: TRBD1
cdr3_aa: CASRTGLLQPQHF
cdr3_nt: TGTGCCAGTCGGACAGGGCTTCTCCAGCCCCAGCATTTT

v_call: TRBV19
j_call: TRBJ2-6
clone_size: .
d_call: .
cdr3_aa: CASQSPGANVLTF
cdr3_nt: TGTGCCAGCCAGTCCCCCGGGGCCAACGTCCTGACTTTC

v_call: TRBV18
j_call: TRBJ1-5
clone_size: .
d_call: .
cdr3_aa: CASSPQSNQPQHF
cdr3_nt: TGTGCCAGCTCACCGCAAAGCAATCAGCCCCAGCATTTT

v_call: TRBV4-2
j_call: TRBJ2-1
clone_size: .
d_call: TRBD2
cdr3_aa: CASSQASGVYNEQFF
cdr3_nt: TGTGCCAGCAGCCAAGCTAGCGGGGTTTACAATGAGCAGTTCTTC

v_call: TRBV5-4
j_call: TRBJ1-1
clone_size: once
d_call: .
cdr3_aa: CASSLAEVPSTEAFF
cdr3_nt: TGTGCCAGCAGCTTGGCGGAGGTTCCCTCCACTGAAGCTTTCTTT

v_call: TRBV25-1
j_call: TRBJ2-5
clone_size: .
d_call: TRBD2
cdr3_aa: CASSELRWRGLAEETQYF
cdr3_nt: TGTGCCAGCAGTGAATTAAGGTGGCGGGGACTAGCGGAAGAGACCCAGTACTTC

v_call: TRBV7-3
j_call: TRBJ2-2
clone_size: .
d_call: .
cdr3_aa: CASSLNGGNTGELFF
cdr3_nt: TGTGCCAGCAGCTTAAATGGGGGCAACACCGGGGAGCTGTTTTTT

v_call: TRBV6-5
j_call: TRBJ2-7
clone_size: .
d_call: TRBD1
cdr3_aa: CASSGGTGFFEQYF
cdr3_nt: TGTGCCAGCAGCGGTGGGACAGGGTTTTTCGAGCAGTACTTC

v_call: TRBV5-1
j_call: TRBJ2-2
clone_size: .
d_call: TRBD1
cdr3_aa: CASSWGQGNTGELFF
cdr3_nt: TGCGCCAGCAGCTGGGGACAGGGGAACACCGGGGAGCTGTTTTTT

v_call: TRBV6-5
j_call: TRBJ1-2
clone_size: .
d_call: TRBD1
cdr3_aa: CASSTQGTGGYTF
cdr3_nt: TGTGCCAGCAGTACCCAGGGGACAGGGGGCTACACCTTC

v_call: TRBV28
j_call: TRBJ1-2
clone_size: .
d_call: TRBD1
cdr3_aa: CASSPSGTGKDGYTF
cdr3_nt: TGTGCCAGCAGTCCATCCGGGACAGGGAAGGATGGCTACACCTTC

v_call: TRBV4-2
j_call: TRBJ1-2
clone_size: .
d_call: .
cdr3_aa: CASSQDRIGRYTF
cdr3_nt: TGTGCCAGCAGCCAAGATCGGATCGGCCGCTACACCTTC

v_call: TRBV29-1
j_call: TRBJ1-1
clone_size: .
d_call: TRBD1
cdr3_aa: CSVGQGGAFF
cdr3_nt: TGCAGCGTGGGACAGGGTGGGGCTTTCTTT

v_call: TRBV4-2
j_call: TRBJ1-1
clone_size: .
d_call: TRBD1
cdr3_aa: CASSLKDRENTEAFF
cdr3_nt: TGTGCCAGCAGTTTAAAGGACAGGGAGAACACTGAAGCTTTCTTT